This TCR beta chain was found in a study of T cells in Graves' hyperthyroidism and ophthalmopathy. Background on the study: Prior to any treatment, at the point of initial diagnosis, peripheral blood was collected.

This CDR3 is 14 amino acids long. Trimming cost V 8 bases and J 5 bases, with 15 bases left between them. General study findings and limits: Ophthalmopathy prediction by the model preceded onset by a median approximately six months.

This clonotype was recorded many times. The antigen is undetermined. RNA transcripts yielded amplified TCR beta CDR3 regions. The HTBI primer set served for first-round RT-PCR of the TCR CDR3. From the multiplex PCR reads, TCRdb called clonotypes with MiXCR, one entry per CDR3 protein. The sample yields approximately 370,000 distinct CDR3 sequences, about 15% seen once. The gene calls are TRBV12-3 or TRBV12-4 and TRBJ2-2, with D maybe TRBD2 (6 bases). Sequencing was done on a sample of blood. This receptor was taken from a woman under 40 with Graves' hyperthyroidism that later progressed to Graves' ophthalmopathy. CDR3 protein: CASSARGGTGELFF. The CDR3, as DNA: TGTGCCAGCTCTGCAAGGGGAGGTACCGGGGAGCTGTTTTTT.